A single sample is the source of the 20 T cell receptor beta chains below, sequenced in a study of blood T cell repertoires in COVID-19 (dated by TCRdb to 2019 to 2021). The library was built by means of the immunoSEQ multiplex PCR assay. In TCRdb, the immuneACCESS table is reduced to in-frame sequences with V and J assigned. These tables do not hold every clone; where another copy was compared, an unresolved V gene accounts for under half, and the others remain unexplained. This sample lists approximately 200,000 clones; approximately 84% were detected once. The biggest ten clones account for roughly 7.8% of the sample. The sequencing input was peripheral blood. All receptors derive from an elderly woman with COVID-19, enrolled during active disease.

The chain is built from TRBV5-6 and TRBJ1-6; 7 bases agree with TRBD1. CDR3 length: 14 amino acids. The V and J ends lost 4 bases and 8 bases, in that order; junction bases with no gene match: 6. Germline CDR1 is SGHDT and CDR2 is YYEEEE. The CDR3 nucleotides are TGTGCCAGCAGCCCGCGACAGGGTTATTCACCCCTCCACTTT. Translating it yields CASSPRQGYSPLHF.

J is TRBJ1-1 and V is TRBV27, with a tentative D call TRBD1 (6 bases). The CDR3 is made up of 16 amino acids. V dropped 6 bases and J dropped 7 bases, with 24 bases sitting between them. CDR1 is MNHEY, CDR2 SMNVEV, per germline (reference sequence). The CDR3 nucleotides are TGTGCCAGCAGCCACACTGAACAGGGCCTGCCTCTTGAAGCTTTCTTT. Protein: CASSHTEQGLPLEAFF.

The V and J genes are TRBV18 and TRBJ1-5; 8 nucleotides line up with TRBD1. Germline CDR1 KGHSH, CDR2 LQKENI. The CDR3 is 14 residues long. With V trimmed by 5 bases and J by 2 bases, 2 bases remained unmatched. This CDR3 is CASSAGGRNQPQHF. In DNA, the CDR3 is TGTGCCAGCTCAGCAGGGGGCCGCAATCAGCCCCAGCATTTT.

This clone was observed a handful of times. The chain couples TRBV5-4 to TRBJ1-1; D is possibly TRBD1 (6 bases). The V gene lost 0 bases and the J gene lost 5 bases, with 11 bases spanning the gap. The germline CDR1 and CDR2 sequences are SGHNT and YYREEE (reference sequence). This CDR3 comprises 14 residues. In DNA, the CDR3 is TGTGCCAGCAGCTTGGCGGGGGGCCGTACTGAAGCTTTCTTT. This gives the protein CASSLAGGRTEAFF.

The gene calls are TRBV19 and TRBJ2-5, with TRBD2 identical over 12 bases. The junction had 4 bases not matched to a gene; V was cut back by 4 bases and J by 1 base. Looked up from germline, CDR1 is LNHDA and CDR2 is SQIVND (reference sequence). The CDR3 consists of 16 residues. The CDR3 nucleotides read TGTGCCAGTAGTAGAACTAGCGGGGGGAGCCAAGAGACCCAGTACTTC. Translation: CASSRTSGGSQETQYF.

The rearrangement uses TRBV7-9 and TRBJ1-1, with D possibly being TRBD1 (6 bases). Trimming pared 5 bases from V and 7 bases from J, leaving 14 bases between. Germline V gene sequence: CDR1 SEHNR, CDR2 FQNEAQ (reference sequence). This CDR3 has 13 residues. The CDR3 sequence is CASSPDRPIEAFF. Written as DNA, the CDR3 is TGTGCCAGCAGCCCCGACAGGCCCATTGAAGCTTTCTTT.

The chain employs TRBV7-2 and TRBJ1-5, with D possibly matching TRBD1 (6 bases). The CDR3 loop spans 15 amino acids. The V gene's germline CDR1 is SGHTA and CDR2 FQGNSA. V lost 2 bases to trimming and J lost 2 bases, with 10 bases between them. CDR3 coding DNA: TGTGCCAGCAGCTTACAACAGGGAGGCAATCAGCCCCAGCATTTT. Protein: CASSLQQGGNQPQHF.

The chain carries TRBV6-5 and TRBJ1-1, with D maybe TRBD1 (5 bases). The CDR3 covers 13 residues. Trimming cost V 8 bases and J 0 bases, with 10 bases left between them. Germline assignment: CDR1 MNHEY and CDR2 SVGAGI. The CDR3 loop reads CASGAPMNTEAFF. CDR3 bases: TGTGCCAGCGGGGCACCAATGAACACTGAAGCTTTCTTT.

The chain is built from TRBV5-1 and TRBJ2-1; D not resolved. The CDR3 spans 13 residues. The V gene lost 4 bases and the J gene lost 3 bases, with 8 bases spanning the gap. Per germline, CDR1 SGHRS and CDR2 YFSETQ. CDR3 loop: CASSPSRYNEQFF. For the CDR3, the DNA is TGCGCCAGCAGCCCTTCTCGCTACAATGAGCAGTTCTTC.

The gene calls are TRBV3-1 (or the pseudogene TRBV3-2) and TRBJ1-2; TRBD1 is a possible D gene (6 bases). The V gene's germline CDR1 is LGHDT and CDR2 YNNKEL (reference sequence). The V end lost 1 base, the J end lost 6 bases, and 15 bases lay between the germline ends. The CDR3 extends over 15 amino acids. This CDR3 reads CASSQGTWGGDGYTF. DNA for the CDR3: TGTGCCAGCAGCCAAGGGACCTGGGGGGGCGATGGCTACACCTTC.

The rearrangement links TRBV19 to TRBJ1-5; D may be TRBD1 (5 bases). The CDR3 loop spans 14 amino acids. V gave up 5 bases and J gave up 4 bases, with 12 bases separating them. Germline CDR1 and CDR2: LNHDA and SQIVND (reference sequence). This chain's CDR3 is CASSRAGMNQPQHF. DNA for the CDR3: TGTGCCAGTAGTCGTGCAGGGATGAATCAGCCCCAGCATTTT. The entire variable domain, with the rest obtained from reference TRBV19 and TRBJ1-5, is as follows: DGGITQSPKYLFRKEGQNVTLSCEQNLNHDAMYWYRQDPGQGLRLIYYSQIVNDFQKGDIAEGYSVSREKKESFPLTVTSAQKNPTAFYLCASSRAGMNQPQHFGDGTRLSIL.

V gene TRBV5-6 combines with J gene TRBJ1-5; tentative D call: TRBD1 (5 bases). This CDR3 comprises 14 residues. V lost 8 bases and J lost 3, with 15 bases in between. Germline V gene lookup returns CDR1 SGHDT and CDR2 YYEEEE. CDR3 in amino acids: CARSTEDHNQPQHF. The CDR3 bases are TGTGCCAGATCGACAGAGGATCACAATCAGCCCCAGCATTTT.

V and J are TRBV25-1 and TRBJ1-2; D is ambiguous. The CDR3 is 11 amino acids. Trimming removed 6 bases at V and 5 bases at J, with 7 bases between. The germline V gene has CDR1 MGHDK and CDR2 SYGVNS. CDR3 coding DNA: TGTGCCAGCAGCGCGGGTTATGGCTACACCTTC. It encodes CASSAGYGYTF.

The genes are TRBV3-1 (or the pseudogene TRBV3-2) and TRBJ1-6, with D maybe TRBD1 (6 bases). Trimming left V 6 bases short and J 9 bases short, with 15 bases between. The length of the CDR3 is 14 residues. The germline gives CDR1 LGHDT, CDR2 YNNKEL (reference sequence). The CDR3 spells CASSSARGASPLHF. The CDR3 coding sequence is TGTGCCAGCAGTTCAGCCCGGGGGGCTTCACCCCTCCACTTT.

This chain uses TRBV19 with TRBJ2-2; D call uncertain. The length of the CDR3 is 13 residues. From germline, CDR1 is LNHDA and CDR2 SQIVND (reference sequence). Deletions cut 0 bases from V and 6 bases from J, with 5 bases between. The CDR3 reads CASSIDFSGELFF. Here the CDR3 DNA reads TGTGCCAGTAGTATAGATTTCTCCGGGGAGCTGTTTTTT.

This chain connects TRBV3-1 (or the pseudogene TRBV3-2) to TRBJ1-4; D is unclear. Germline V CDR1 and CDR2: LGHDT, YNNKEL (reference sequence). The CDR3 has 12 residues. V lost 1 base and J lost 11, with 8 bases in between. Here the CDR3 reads CASSQVQSKLFF. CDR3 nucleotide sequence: TGTGCCAGCAGCCAAGTGCAGTCGAAACTGTTTTTT.

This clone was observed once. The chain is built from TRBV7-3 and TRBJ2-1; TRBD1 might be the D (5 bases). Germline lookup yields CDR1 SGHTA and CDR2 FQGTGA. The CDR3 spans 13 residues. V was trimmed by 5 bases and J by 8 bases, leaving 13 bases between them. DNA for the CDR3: TGTGCCAGCAGCCCAAACATCAGGGATGAGCAGTTCTTC. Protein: CASSPNIRDEQFF.

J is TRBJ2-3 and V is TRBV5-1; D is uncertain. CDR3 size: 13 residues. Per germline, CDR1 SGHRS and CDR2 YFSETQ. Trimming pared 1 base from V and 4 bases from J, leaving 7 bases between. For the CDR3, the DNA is TGCGCCAGCAGCTTGCGGGTAGCAGATACGCAGTATTTT. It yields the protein CASSLRVADTQYF.

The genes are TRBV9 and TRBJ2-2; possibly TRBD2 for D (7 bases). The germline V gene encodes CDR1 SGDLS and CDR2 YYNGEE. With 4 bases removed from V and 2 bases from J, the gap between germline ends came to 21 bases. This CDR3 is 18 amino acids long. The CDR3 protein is CASSPHSGQGGNTGELFF. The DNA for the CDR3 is TGTGCCAGCAGCCCCCATAGCGGGCAAGGGGGAAACACCGGGGAGCTGTTTTTT.

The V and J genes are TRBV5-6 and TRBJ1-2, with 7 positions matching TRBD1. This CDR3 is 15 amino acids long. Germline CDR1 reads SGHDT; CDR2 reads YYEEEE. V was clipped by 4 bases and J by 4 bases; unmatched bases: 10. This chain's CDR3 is CASSRRTGTLYGYTF. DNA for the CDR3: TGTGCCAGCAGCAGACGGACAGGCACGCTCTATGGCTACACCTTC.